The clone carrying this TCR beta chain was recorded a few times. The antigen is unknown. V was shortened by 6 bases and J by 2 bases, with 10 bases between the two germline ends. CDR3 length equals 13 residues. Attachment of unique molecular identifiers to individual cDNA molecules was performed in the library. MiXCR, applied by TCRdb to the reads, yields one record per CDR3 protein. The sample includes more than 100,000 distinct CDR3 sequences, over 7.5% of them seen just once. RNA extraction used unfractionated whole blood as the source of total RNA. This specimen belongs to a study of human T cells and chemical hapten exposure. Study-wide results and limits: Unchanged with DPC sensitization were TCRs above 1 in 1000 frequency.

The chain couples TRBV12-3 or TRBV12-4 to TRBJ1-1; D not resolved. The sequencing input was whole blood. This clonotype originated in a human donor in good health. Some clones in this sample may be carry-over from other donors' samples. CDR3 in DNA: TGTGCCAGCAGACTCCAGATAAACACTGAAGCTTTCTTT. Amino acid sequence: CASRLQINTEAFF.